Following are 19 T cell receptor beta chains from one sample sequenced in a study of cytomegalovirus exposure and HLA in healthy donors. It was with 60 Vbeta and 13 Jbeta primers that the PCR ran. TCRdb's table, derived via immunoSEQ multiplex PCR, lists solely in-frame clones and lacks some. This repertoire shows around 110,000 clones, about four fifths found once; its top ten account for around 4%. The sequenced material came from PBMCs. These TCRs come from a woman in her 30s in good health and CMV-seronegative.

The chain links TRBV19 to TRBJ1-2; 7 bases map to TRBD1. CDR1 LNHDA and CDR2 SQIVND come from the germline V gene (reference sequence). The J segment lost 8 bases and the V segment lost 7 bases, leaving 16 bases of the junction unmatched. The CDR3 runs to 15 residues. The CDR3 protein is CASTPSWGQRQGYTF. The CDR3 region has the DNA TGTGCCAGTACCCCCAGCTGGGGACAGCGGCAGGGCTACACCTTC.

This rearrangement joins TRBV23-1 to TRBJ2-1, with TRBD2 matching over 11 bases. TRBV23-1 qualifies as an ORF whose function is uncertain. CDR3 length equals 17 residues. The J segment lost 5 bases and the V segment lost 0 bases, leaving 6 bases of the junction unmatched. CDR3 bases: TGCGCCAGCAGTCAATCGAGAACTAGCGGGAGCGACAATGAGCAGTTCTTC. It is translated as CASSQSRTSGSDNEQFF.

The CDR3 DNA reads as TGCGCCAGCAGTCACCCCAGGGGGTTTTCCTACAATGAGCAGTTCTTC. Translated, it gives CASSHPRGFSYNEQFF. The chain is built from TRBV23-1 and TRBJ2-1; 7 bases agree with TRBD1. TRBV23-1 is identified as an open reading frame with a role that is uncertain. This CDR3 has 16 amino acids. With V trimmed by 3 bases and J by 1 base, 6 bases remained unmatched.

This clone was picked up a small number of times. This sequence joins TRBV6-5 and TRBJ1-4; 7 bases line up with TRBD1. Germline-derived CDR1 and CDR2 are MNHEY and SVGAGI. Germline trimming cut 5 bases from V and 7 bases from J; bases unmatched to any gene: 7. This CDR3 contains 14 residues. The CDR3, as DNA: TGTGCCAGCAGTGGAGGGGGCATAGGTGAAAAACTGTTTTTT. It codes for CASSGGGIGEKLFF.

The CDR3 reads CASSHRGVGELFF. The DNA for the CDR3 is TGTGCCAGCAGCCACAGGGGAGTCGGGGAGCTGTTTTTT. The gene calls are TRBV7-6 and TRBJ2-2; 7 nucleotides line up with TRBD1. The CDR3 is 13 amino acids. Trimming cost V 5 bases and J 7 bases; bases outside gene matches: 4. The germline CDR1 and CDR2 sequences are SGHVS and FNYEAQ.

V gene TRBV5-6 combines with J gene TRBJ2-5; D might be TRBD1 (5 bases). The CDR3 is made up of 13 amino acids. Between the trimmed V and J ends, which lost 0 bases and 4 bases, there was a span of 7 bases. Germline loops: CDR1 SGHDT, CDR2 YYEEEE. The CDR3 spells CASSLAGPETQYF. The CDR3 bases are TGTGCCAGCAGCTTGGCAGGGCCAGAGACCCAGTACTTC.

The chain couples TRBV6-5 to TRBJ1-2; 7 nucleotides agree with TRBD1. With 6 bases clipped from V and 5 bases from J, the junction kept 6 bases outside the gene matches. The CDR3 contains 13 residues. Germline V CDR1 and CDR2: MNHEY, SVGAGI. CDR3 nucleotides: TGTGCCAGCAGCCGAGACAGGGCTTATGGCTACACCTTC. Translating gives CASSRDRAYGYTF.

The chain links TRBV19 to TRBJ2-6, with 9 positions matching TRBD1. This CDR3 is built from 16 residues. V dropped 6 bases and J dropped 2; count of bases not matched to a gene: 5. Germline V gives CDR1 LNHDA, CDR2 SQIVND (reference sequence). The CDR3 protein is CASSLTGGAGANVLTF. The CDR3 coding sequence is TGTGCCAGTAGCCTTACAGGGGGCGCTGGGGCCAACGTCCTGACTTTC.

A remark on this clone: At one boundary the junction diverges from the germline segment, which might be a read error. This CDR3 is also generated by other DNA sequences in the sample. The chain is built from TRBV7-9 and TRBJ2-7, with TRBD1 matching 9 bases. The CDR3 loop spans 13 amino acids. CDR1 and CDR2 (germline): SEHNR, FQNEAQ (reference sequence). CDR3 amino acids: CSSSRQGAYEQYF. The CDR3 coding sequence is TGTTCCAGCAGTCGACAGGGGGCCTACGAGCAGTACTTC.

Here the CDR3 DNA reads TGCGCCAGCAGCCAAGGGACTAGCGAAACCTACAATGAGCAGTTCTTC. Translating gives CASSQGTSETYNEQFF. The chain carries TRBV4-1 and TRBJ2-1; 9 bases are shared with TRBD2. Germline CDR1 MGHRA, CDR2 YSYEKL. The CDR3 has 16 residues. V lost 1 base, J lost 2 bases, and 3 bases stayed unmatched.

V and J are TRBV19 and TRBJ1-1, with D uncertain. Trimming removed 3 bases from V and 0 bases from J, with 11 bases in between. Per germline, CDR1 LNHDA and CDR2 SQIVND (reference sequence). This CDR3 is 15 amino acids long. CDR3 amino acids: CASSIRSSMNTEAFF. DNA of the CDR3: TGTGCCAGTAGTATTCGTTCAAGCATGAACACTGAAGCTTTCTTT.

V is TRBV6-1 and J is TRBJ2-3; 7 nucleotides match TRBD2. The V gene's germline CDR1 is MNHNS and CDR2 SASEGT. With V trimmed by 6 bases and J by 2 bases, 2 bases remained unmatched. The CDR3 extends over 13 amino acids. The CDR3 region is CASRAGLTDTQYF. CDR3 coding DNA: TGTGCCAGCAGAGCGGGGCTCACAGATACGCAGTATTTT.

The chain recombines TRBV5-4 with TRBJ2-1; a possible D gene is TRBD2 (6 bases). CDR1 is SGHNT, CDR2 YYREEE, per germline (reference sequence). The germline V and J ends were trimmed by 4 bases and 6 bases, with 17 bases remaining between them. The CDR3 runs 15 residues. The CDR3 DNA is TGTGCCAGCAGCCAAACGACGGGGGAACCCAATGAGCAGTTCTTC. Residues: CASSQTTGEPNEQFF.

V is TRBV7-2 and J is TRBJ2-2, with 8 bases lining up with TRBD2. Germline V gene sequence: CDR1 SGHTA, CDR2 FQGNSA. V gave up 4 bases and J gave up 4 bases; unmatched junction bases: 5. This CDR3 spans 15 amino acids. DNA of the CDR3: TGTGCCAGCAGCTCCGGGACTAGTTTCACCGGGGAGCTGTTTTTT. It encodes CASSSGTSFTGELFF.

The chain employs TRBV6-1 and TRBJ2-1; D possibly corresponds to TRBD2 (5 bases). In germline, CDR1 is MNHNS, CDR2 SASEGT. CDR3 length: 13 residues. V was trimmed by 4 bases and J by 13 bases, leaving 17 bases between them. The CDR3 region is CASSAAIGNVQFF. The CDR3 DNA follows: TGTGCCAGCAGTGCCGCGATCGGGAATGTCCAGTTCTTC.

The CDR3 DNA follows: TGTGCCAGCAGCAGAGGGGGACTAGCAGCATTCTCCCCTTGGGAGACCCAGTACTTC. As protein: CASSRGGLAAFSPWETQYF. This rearrangement joins TRBV5-6 to TRBJ2-5; 9 bases line up with TRBD2. The CDR3 has 19 amino acids. With 4 bases clipped from V and 5 bases from J, the junction kept 21 bases outside the gene matches. The V gene's germline CDR1 is SGHDT and CDR2 YYEEEE.

The rearrangement uses TRBV4-1 and TRBJ2-5; D is ambiguous. The J call may be wrong; the DNA end is better matched by TRBJ2-7. CDR3 size: 14 residues. The germline V gene encodes CDR1 MGHRA and CDR2 YSYEKL. As DNA, the CDR3 is TGCGCCAGCAGCTCTGACGGCGGCTCCTACGAGCAGTACTTC. Its translation is CASSSDGGSYEQYF.

This sequence joins TRBV10-3 and TRBJ2-2; 8 nucleotides agree with TRBD2. Per germline, CDR1 ENHRY and CDR2 SYGVKD. The CDR3 is made up of 16 amino acids. V lost 4 bases to trimming and J lost 6 bases; unmatched junction nucleotides: 10. The CDR3 spells CAISAAPAGVSGELFF. DNA for the CDR3: TGTGCCATCAGTGCAGCGCCAGCGGGAGTTTCCGGGGAGCTGTTTTTT.

This chain links TRBV6-5 with TRBJ2-7; D gene unclear. V was clipped by 1 base and J by 8 bases, with 6 bases between them. The germline V gene encodes CDR1 MNHEY and CDR2 SVGAGI. The CDR3 length is 11 residues. CDR3 sequence (DNA): TGTGCCAGCAGTTACTTGGCCAAGCAGTACTTC. Protein: CASSYLAKQYF.